Shown below are 29 T cell receptor beta chains from a single sample sequenced in a study of blood T cell repertoires in COVID-19. Profiling relied on immunoSEQ multiplex PCR, and the TCRdb table lists in-frame clones only, not all of them. The sample includes under 300,000 clones, roughly four fifths of them seen just once. Sequencing was carried out using peripheral blood. The receptors originated from a man aged 25-45 years who had recovered from COVID-19.

The V and J genes are TRBV6-5 and TRBJ2-5, with TRBD1 as a possible D gene (5 bases). This CDR3 is 15 amino acids long. The germline V gene encodes CDR1 MNHEY and CDR2 SVGAGI. The V end was cut by 0 bases, the J end by 8 bases, with 16 bases between. CDR3 sequence (DNA): TGTGCCAGCAGTTACTCGGGGCTAGGGCAGAGAACCCAGTACTTC. Translated, it gives CASSYSGLGQRTQYF.

This chain joins TRBV27 and TRBJ2-3; D unclear. The CDR3 has 11 residues. CDR1 and CDR2 (germline): MNHEY, SMNVEV (reference sequence). Trimming pared 6 bases from V and 5 bases from J, leaving 6 bases between. The CDR3 is CASSRGDTQYF. The CDR3 DNA follows: TGTGCCAGCAGCAGAGGAGATACGCAGTATTTT.

This clone has more than one count but fewer than ten. CDR3 protein: CASRDSGGEAGELFF. CDR3 bases: TGCGCCAGCAGGGACTCGGGGGGCGAGGCCGGGGAGCTGTTTTTT. The rearrangement uses TRBV5-1 and TRBJ2-2; D might be TRBD2 (7 bases). Germline V gene data show CDR1 as SGHRS and CDR2 as YFSETQ. This CDR3 is 15 amino acids long. Deletions cut 5 bases from V and 6 bases from J, with 17 bases between.

Of note for this clone: Other DNA sequences in this specimen translate into the identical CDR3. The rearrangement joins TRBV4-1 to TRBJ2-1; 8 positions agree with TRBD1. The CDR3 consists of 16 residues. The germline V gene has CDR1 MGHRA and CDR2 YSYEKL. J was trimmed by 3 bases and V by 3 bases; bases with no gene match: 7. CDR3 nucleotide sequence: TGCGCCAGCAGCCAGGGAGACAGGGGTAGCTACAATGAGCAGTTCTTC. Amino acids: CASSQGDRGSYNEQFF.

This clone was observed a few times. The rearrangement uses TRBV7-2 and TRBJ2-5; D unresolved. CDR3 length: 14 amino acids. Trimming pared 0 bases from V and 5 bases from J, leaving 10 bases between. Germline lookup yields CDR1 SGHTA and CDR2 FQGNSA. The CDR3 reads CASSLARLGETQYF. As DNA, the CDR3 is TGTGCCAGCAGCTTAGCCAGGCTGGGCGAGACCCAGTACTTC.

This clone was counted a few times. V is TRBV10-1 and J is TRBJ2-1; D not resolved. This CDR3 spans 12 amino acids. The germline gives CDR1 WNHNN, CDR2 SYGVQD (reference sequence). The V end lost 3 bases, the J end lost 4 bases, and 4 bases lay between the germline ends. The CDR3 DNA reads as TGCGCCAGCAGTGACAGTTACAATGAGCAGTTCTTC. Amino acid sequence: CASSDSYNEQFF.

The V call is TRBV2, the J call TRBJ1-6; D gene ambiguous. Germline V lookup: CDR1 SNHLY, CDR2 FYNNEI. The V end lost 3 bases, the J end lost 10 bases, and 10 bases lay between the germline ends. The CDR3 has 13 residues. CDR3: CASSEEVGSPLHF. CDR3 nucleotides: TGTGCCAGCAGTGAGGAAGTCGGGTCACCCCTCCACTTT.

The V gene is TRBV9, the J gene TRBJ1-3; D gene uncertain. The CDR3 consists of 15 residues. Deletions cut 0 bases from V and 6 bases from J, with 13 bases between. Germline CDR1 and CDR2: SGDLS and YYNGEE. CDR3 residues: CASSVEILGENTIYF. Here the CDR3 DNA reads TGTGCCAGCAGCGTAGAAATCCTCGGGGAAAACACCATATATTTT.

The rearrangement links TRBV4-1 to TRBJ1-2; 10 bases are shared with TRBD1. Germline V CDR1 and CDR2: MGHRA, YSYEKL. There are 16 residues in the CDR3. The J segment lost 5 bases and the V segment lost 3 bases, leaving 9 bases of the junction unmatched. The CDR3 loop is CASSQGRQGAFYGYTF. In nucleotides, the CDR3 is TGCGCCAGCAGCCAGGGCCGACAGGGGGCATTTTATGGCTACACCTTC.

The rearrangement links TRBV5-1 to TRBJ2-1; 8 bases are shared with TRBD2. The ends lost 4 bases at V and 2 bases at J; junction bases unmatched: 8. The CDR3 is made up of 16 amino acids. Looked up from germline, CDR1 is SGHRS and CDR2 is YFSETQ. The CDR3, as DNA: TGCGCCAGCAGCCTAAACGGACTAGCCCCCTACAATGAGCAGTTCTTC. Amino acids: CASSLNGLAPYNEQFF.

In this sample, this clone turned up once. The chain is built from TRBV18 and TRBJ1-1; no clear D gene. V was trimmed by 2 bases and J by 0 bases, leaving 10 bases between them. This CDR3 spans 15 amino acids. The germline V gene encodes CDR1 KGHSH and CDR2 LQKENI. The CDR3, as DNA: TGTGCCAGCTCACCATATCCCAGGATGAACACTGAAGCTTTCTTT. Translation gives CASSPYPRMNTEAFF.

V usage is TRBV6-6 and J usage is TRBJ1-5, with no clear D. The V gene lost 5 bases and the J gene lost 4 bases, with 9 bases spanning the gap. Germline CDR1 reads MNHNY; CDR2 reads SVGAGI (reference sequence). CDR3 length equals 13 residues. DNA of the CDR3: TGTGCCAGCAGTACTTACCGGAATCAGCCCCAGCATTTT. Protein: CASSTYRNQPQHF.

With regard to this clone: Additional DNA sequences in this sample encode the identical CDR3. The chain recombines TRBV7-9 with TRBJ2-2; D gene unclear. V lost 5 bases and J 3 bases, leaving 4 bases between the germline ends. There are 12 residues in the CDR3. Germline V lookup: CDR1 SEHNR, CDR2 FQNEAQ (reference sequence). The CDR3 nucleotides are TGTGCCAGCAGCCCAGACACCGGGGAGCTGTTTTTT. Encoded protein: CASSPDTGELFF.

V and J are TRBV5-3 and TRBJ2-3, with TRBD1 identical over 8 bases. TRBV5-3 is labeled an ORF, and its function is uncertain. There are 16 residues in the CDR3. Unmatched junction bases numbered 7, after V lost 3 bases and J lost 1 base. The DNA for the CDR3 is TGTGCCAGAAGCTCTTCCAGGGGGCCCCGCACAGATACGCAGTATTTT. Encoded protein: CARSSSRGPRTDTQYF.

The chain uses TRBV3-1 (or the pseudogene TRBV3-2) and TRBJ2-5, with TRBD1 matching over 9 bases. The length of the CDR3 is 15 residues. CDR1 is LGHDT and CDR2 is YNNKEL in the germline V gene (reference sequence). J lost 5 bases, V lost 4 bases, and 8 bases had no gene match. CDR3 sequence (DNA): TGTGCCAGCAGCCCCGGGACAGGGATGCATGAGACCCAGTACTTC. Residues: CASSPGTGMHETQYF.

V gene TRBV5-6 combines with J gene TRBJ2-3; 12 nucleotides agree with TRBD1. Trimming took 0 bases from V and 5 from J; bases not matched to a gene: 4. The CDR3 runs 16 residues. Looked up from germline, CDR1 is SGHDT and CDR2 is YYEEEE. CDR3 sequence: CASSLVGTGGGDTQYF. The CDR3 DNA reads as TGTGCCAGCAGCTTGGTTGGGACAGGGGGCGGAGATACGCAGTATTTT.

This clone was recorded a few times. The chain employs TRBV2 and TRBJ1-1; tentative D call: TRBD1 (5 bases). The CDR3 length is 12 residues. Germline values: CDR1 SNHLY, CDR2 FYNNEI. The V and J ends lost 1 base and 7 bases respectively, with 7 bases between them. CDR3 nucleotides: TGTGCCAGCAGTGAAGGGGGCAGTGAAGCTTTCTTT. It codes for CASSEGGSEAFF.

V gene TRBV19 combines with J gene TRBJ2-5, with TRBD1 identical over 10 bases. CDR1 LNHDA and CDR2 SQIVND come from the germline V gene (reference sequence). V was clipped by 7 bases and J by 4 bases; unmatched bases: 6. This CDR3 region has 14 residues. The CDR3 region is CASKPGTGVETQYF. CDR3 DNA: TGTGCCAGTAAGCCAGGGACAGGGGTAGAGACCCAGTACTTC.

The CDR3 spells CASSLAGGGGQPQHF. The DNA for the CDR3 is TGTGCCAGCAGCTTGGCTGGCGGGGGAGGTCAGCCCCAGCATTTT. The genes are TRBV5-5 and TRBJ1-5, with TRBD1 as a possible D gene (5 bases). The ends were cut back, 0 bases at V and 6 bases at J, with 13 bases in the middle. This CDR3 is built from 15 residues. The germline gives CDR1 SGHKS, CDR2 YYEKEE (reference sequence).

The rearrangement uses TRBV19 and TRBJ1-5, with 7 bases that match TRBD1. Germline V gene lookup returns CDR1 LNHDA and CDR2 SQIVND (reference sequence). The CDR3 contains 15 residues. J lost 4 bases, V lost 7 bases, and 10 bases had no gene match. CDR3 DNA sequence: TGTGCCAGTACCGGGACAGCCCATGGTAATCAGCCCCAGCATTTT. It encodes CASTGTAHGNQPQHF.

This chain uses TRBV3-1 (or the pseudogene TRBV3-2) with TRBJ1-2, with 10 bases matching TRBD1. The trim removed 1 base at V and 5 bases at J, leaving 4 bases unmatched. This CDR3 contains 15 residues. Germline-derived CDR1 and CDR2 are LGHDT and YNNKEL (reference sequence). CDR3: CASSQGTGGGYGYTF. Here the CDR3 DNA reads TGTGCCAGCAGCCAAGGGACAGGGGGAGGATATGGCTACACCTTC.

This clone is a singleton in its sample. The chain is built from TRBV15 and TRBJ1-5; D is unresolved. The CDR3 is 15 residues long. Trimming shortened V by 5 bases and J by 5 bases, and 16 bases separated the two germline ends. Germline V gene data show CDR1 as LNHNV and CDR2 as YYDKDF (reference sequence). The CDR3 bases are TGTGCCACCAGCCCCGTTGGGCAGTCACATCAGCCCCAGCATTTT. Protein product: CATSPVGQSHQPQHF.

The chain joins TRBV25-1 to TRBJ2-5; TRBD2 agrees at 14 bases. Germline trimming cut 1 base from V and 5 bases from J; bases unmatched to any gene: 3. The length of the CDR3 is 16 residues. Germline loops: CDR1 MGHDK, CDR2 SYGVNS. CDR3 sequence (DNA): TGTGCCAGCAGTGAATGGGGACTAGCGGGGGTTGAGACCCAGTACTTC. Translating it yields CASSEWGLAGVETQYF.

The V gene is TRBV7-9, the J gene TRBJ1-3; D call uncertain. Per germline, CDR1 SEHNR and CDR2 FQNEAQ (reference sequence). The V and J ends lost 3 bases and 2 bases respectively, with 5 bases between them. The CDR3 runs 13 residues. CDR3 residues: CASSLTPGNTIYF. CDR3 DNA: TGTGCCAGCAGCTTGACACCTGGAAACACCATATATTTT.

The CDR3 loop reads CASSLWDNIRYSNQPQHF. CDR3 bases: TGTGCCAGCAGCTTATGGGACAACATCCGCTATAGCAATCAGCCCCAGCATTTT. This sequence joins TRBV11-3 and TRBJ1-5, with D maybe TRBD1 (6 bases). CDR1 and CDR2 from the germline V gene are SGHNT and YENEEA. V was pared by 2 bases and J by 0 bases, with 17 bases between. CDR3 size: 18 residues.

The V call is TRBV7-6, the J call TRBJ2-1, with 13 bases matching TRBD2. The CDR3 is 18 residues long. The junction had 13 bases not matched to a gene; V was cut back by 5 bases and J by 6 bases. Germline CDR1 SGHVS, CDR2 FNYEAQ. CDR3 region: CASSPRSSTSGGLNEQFF. Here the CDR3 DNA reads TGTGCCAGCAGCCCCCGTAGCTCGACTAGCGGGGGGCTCAATGAGCAGTTCTTC. The full variable domain, with the rest looked up from reference TRBV7-6 and TRBJ2-1, is GAGVSQSPRYKVTKRGQDVALRCDPISGHVSLYWYRQALGQGPEFLTYFNYEAQQDKSGLPNDRFSAERPEGSISTLTIQRTEQRDSAMYRCASSPRSSTSGGLNEQFFGPGTRLTVL.

The genes are TRBV6-1 and TRBJ2-7, with D uncertain. V was cut by 1 base and J by 5 bases, with 12 bases left in between. There are 14 residues in the CDR3. Germline CDR1 is MNHNS and CDR2 is SASEGT. The CDR3 region is CASSEDRSFNEQYF. In nucleotides, the CDR3 is TGTGCCAGCAGTGAAGACAGATCGTTCAACGAGCAGTACTTC.

The CDR3 sequence is CASSYSPPTANTEAFF. As DNA, the CDR3 is TGTGCCAGCAGCTACAGCCCCCCGACAGCGAACACTGAAGCTTTCTTT. The chain employs TRBV5-8 and TRBJ1-1; TRBD1 is a possible D gene (5 bases). The CDR3 extends over 16 amino acids. Looked up from germline, CDR1 is SGHTS and CDR2 is YDEGEE. Trimming took off 3 bases at V and 1 base at J, with 16 bases between the two ends.

The rearrangement joins TRBV6-5 to TRBJ1-2; 8 bases line up with TRBD1. The CDR3 sequence is 14 residues long. With V trimmed by 8 bases and J by 4 bases, 9 bases remained unmatched. CDR1 MNHEY and CDR2 SVGAGI come from the germline V gene. The DNA of the CDR3 is TGTGCCAGCGGGGGCAGGGGGCCGTCCTATGGCTACACCTTC. Protein sequence: CASGGRGPSYGYTF.